This T cell receptor (beta chain) was profiled in a study of blood T cell repertoires in COVID-19. Overall study context: The study drew acute and convalescent COVID-19 samples from the United States, Italy and Spain. Nucleic acid was either cDNA or gDNA, and it came from T cells, B-cell-depleted T cells, or PBMCs.

Authors' methods: Reference gene primer amplification gave nucleated cell count estimates. The table came from immunoSEQ multiplex PCR; TCRdb's copy has only in-frame clones and leaves some out. From that table come the V and J calls and clone size; the DNA was used to work out D and trimming. The sample consists of 50,000 to 75,000 clones, around 77% of them appearing once. From germline, CDR1 is SGDLS and CDR2 YYNGEE. The CDR3 covers 14 residues. V was shortened by 1 base and J by 2 bases, with 10 bases between the two germline ends. This receptor was identified in an elderly man with active or convalescent COVID-19. Sequencing input: peripheral blood. The chain joins TRBV9 to TRBJ2-7; no definite D call. The DNA for the CDR3 is TGTGCCAGCAGCGTAAGTGACATACCCTACGAGCAGTACTTC. This encodes CASSVSDIPYEQYF.